These 7 T cell receptor beta chains were all obtained from the same sample, sequenced in a study of blood T cell repertoires in COVID-19. Clones were read by immunoSEQ multiplex PCR, and TCRdb kept only the in-frame ones, dropping some. This table holds around 300,000 clones, around four fifths found once. The sample comprised peripheral blood. Every receptor here comes from a woman in her 50s who had recovered from COVID-19.

This chain uses TRBV7-2 with TRBJ2-3, with 9 nucleotides matching TRBD2. CDR1 is SGHTA, CDR2 FQGNSA, per germline. Trimming removed 1 base from V and 6 bases from J; junction bases left unmatched: 8. This CDR3 spans 16 amino acids. CDR3 in amino acids: CASSLGGSGGADTQYF. The CDR3, as DNA: TGTGCCAGCAGCTTAGGGGGTAGCGGGGGTGCGGATACGCAGTATTTT.

V and J are TRBV24-1 and TRBJ1-4, with TRBD1 as a possible D gene (5 bases). CDR3 length equals 16 residues. V was cut by 4 bases and J by 7 bases, with 18 bases left in between. Germline V gives CDR1 KGHDR, CDR2 SFDVKD. CDR3 sequence reads: CATSDTTGRGGEKLFF. The CDR3 region has the DNA TGTGCCACCAGTGACACGACTGGGAGGGGTGGTGAAAAACTGTTTTTT.

The chain joins TRBV19 to TRBJ1-3, with a weak D call TRBD1 (5 bases). CDR1 and CDR2 from the germline V gene are LNHDA and SQIVND (reference sequence). Trimming removed 1 base at V and 1 base at J, with 5 bases between. This CDR3 region has 14 residues. CDR3 residues: CASSIGTSGNTIYF. DNA of the CDR3: TGTGCCAGTAGTATAGGGACATCTGGAAACACCATATATTTT.

The chain has TRBV27 and TRBJ1-2, with a tentative D call TRBD1 (6 bases). V was trimmed by 2 bases and J by 0 bases, leaving 22 bases between them. CDR1 and CDR2 (germline): MNHEY, SMNVEV (reference sequence). The CDR3 sequence is 19 residues long. The CDR3 loop reads CASSLGGPWGLRANYGYTF. For the CDR3, the DNA is TGTGCCAGCAGTTTAGGGGGTCCCTGGGGGCTGAGAGCTAACTATGGCTACACCTTC.

V gene TRBV5-1 combines with J gene TRBJ1-1; 9 nucleotides agree with TRBD1. Germline V lookup: CDR1 SGHRS, CDR2 YFSETQ. The V gene end was trimmed by 0 bases and the J gene end by 6 bases; junction bases not matched to a gene: 6. The CDR3 covers 15 residues. The CDR3 loop is CASSLGGQGYAEAFF. CDR3 DNA sequence: TGCGCCAGCAGCTTGGGCGGACAGGGGTACGCTGAAGCTTTCTTT.

This chain joins TRBV11-2 and TRBJ2-5, with TRBD2 matching 10 bases. J lost 5 bases, V lost 1 base, and 4 bases had no gene match. This CDR3 has 15 amino acids. The germline V gene has CDR1 SGHAT and CDR2 FQNNGV. DNA of the CDR3: TGTGCCAGCAGCTTAGGAGCGGGGGGGAGGGAGACCCAGTACTTC. It translates to CASSLGAGGRETQYF.

The chain combines TRBV7-2 with TRBJ2-3; 15 bases align to TRBD2. Germline V gene sequence: CDR1 SGHTA, CDR2 FQGNSA. After removal of 5 bases from V and 2 bases from J, the junction contained 8 bases not matched to a gene. The CDR3 is 18 amino acids. For the CDR3, the DNA is TGTGCCAGCAGCCTGGGACTAGCGGGGGGACCCAACACAGATACGCAGTATTTT. It encodes CASSLGLAGGPNTDTQYF.